This is a list of T cell receptor beta chains from one sample in a study of T cell changes during pregnancy in multiple sclerosis. TCRdb's copy holds only in-frame clones and misses some; the assay was immunoSEQ multiplex PCR. Of around 69,000 clones listed, over 85% are singletons. The material was peripheral blood, obtained in the third trimester of pregnancy. The source of these receptors is a female donor with multiple sclerosis, enrolled in a pregnancy study. CDR3s include the opening cysteine and the closing phenylalanine or tryptophan. The order of the fields is J gene, V gene, clone size, D gene, CDR3 DNA, CDR3 protein. A D gene is named only where the DNA matches it firmly. Size is stated for part of the rows, as once, few or many counts, or as a class when the clone is expanded.

j_gene: TRBJ2-1; v_gene: TRBV5-3; abundance: once; d_gene: TRBD2; CDR3nt: TGTGCCAGAAGCACCTTATTGACTAGCGGGAGGGCCGATGAGCAGTTCTTC; CDR3aa: CARSTLLTSGRADEQFF
j_gene: TRBJ2-1; v_gene: TRBV15; abundance: NA; d_gene: TRBD2; CDR3nt: TGTGCCACCAGGGGGCCGGGACTAGCGGGAGTCAATGAGCAGTTCTTC; CDR3aa: CATRGPGLAGVNEQFF
j_gene: TRBJ2-7; v_gene: TRBV5-6; abundance: NA; d_gene: NA; CDR3nt: TGTGCCAGCAGCTATGTACCCTCGCGGGGGCGCGCCTACGAGCAGTACTTC; CDR3aa: CASSYVPSRGRAYEQYF
j_gene: TRBJ2-2; v_gene: TRBV5-1; abundance: NA; d_gene: NA; CDR3nt: TGCGCCAGCAGCCCCGGGACTGGTAACACCGGGGAGCTGTTTTTT; CDR3aa: CASSPGTGNTGELFF
j_gene: TRBJ1-4; v_gene: TRBV7-2; abundance: NA; d_gene: NA; CDR3nt: TGTGCCAGCAGCCCCACCTCAGGGCTGGGTGAAAAACTGTTTTTT; CDR3aa: CASSPTSGLGEKLFF
j_gene: TRBJ1-2; v_gene: TRBV7-9; abundance: NA; d_gene: NA; CDR3nt: TGTGCCAGCACCCCCAGTGACTATGGCTACACCTTC; CDR3aa: CASTPSDYGYTF
j_gene: TRBJ2-7; v_gene: TRBV29-1; abundance: NA; d_gene: NA; CDR3nt: TGCAGCGTTGGGACTGCGACCTACGAGCAGTACTTC; CDR3aa: CSVGTATYEQYF
j_gene: TRBJ2-3; v_gene: TRBV9; abundance: NA; d_gene: NA; CDR3nt: TGTGCCAGCAACAAACAGGGATCAGATACGCAGTATTTT; CDR3aa: CASNKQGSDTQYF
j_gene: TRBJ2-7; v_gene: TRBV12-5; abundance: NA; d_gene: TRBD2; CDR3nt: TGTGCTAGTGGTTTGGGCTCGGGACTAGAAAAATACGAGCAGTACTTC; CDR3aa: CASGLGSGLEKYEQYF
j_gene: TRBJ2-2; v_gene: TRBV6-1; abundance: once; d_gene: NA; CDR3nt: TGTGCCAGCAGTGAACAGAGGGGGACCGGGGAGCTGTTTTTT; CDR3aa: CASSEQRGTGELFF
j_gene: TRBJ2-1; v_gene: TRBV28; abundance: NA; d_gene: TRBD2; CDR3nt: TGTGCCAGCAGTTTATCTGCTAGCGGGAAGAACAATGAGCAGTTCTTC; CDR3aa: CASSLSASGKNNEQFF
j_gene: TRBJ2-3; v_gene: TRBV15; abundance: NA; d_gene: TRBD2; CDR3nt: TGTGCCACATCTAATAGCGGGAGGGTTGCAGATACGCAGTATTTT; CDR3aa: CATSNSGRVADTQYF
j_gene: TRBJ1-4; v_gene: TRBV5-1; abundance: NA; d_gene: NA; CDR3nt: TGCGCCAGCAGCCCCGGGACACCCTCTAATGAAAAACTGTTTTTT; CDR3aa: CASSPGTPSNEKLFF
j_gene: TRBJ1-1; v_gene: TRBV6-6; abundance: NA; d_gene: NA; CDR3nt: TGTGCCAGCAGTTACGGACAGATGAACACTGAAGCTTTCTTT; CDR3aa: CASSYGQMNTEAFF
j_gene: TRBJ1-1; v_gene: TRBV6-1; abundance: NA; d_gene: TRBD1; CDR3nt: TGTGCCAGCAGCTTTACAGGGGCGAACACTGAAGCTTTCTTT; CDR3aa: CASSFTGANTEAFF
j_gene: TRBJ1-3; v_gene: TRBV11-2; abundance: NA; d_gene: TRBD1; CDR3nt: TGTGCCAGCAGCCTCTTACCGGGACAGGGGGCTTTAAACACCATATATTTT; CDR3aa: CASSLLPGQGALNTIYF
j_gene: TRBJ2-3; v_gene: TRBV5-1; abundance: NA; d_gene: TRBD2; CDR3nt: TGCGCCAGCAGCTTGGAACTAGCGGGAGGTTCAGGGACGCAGTATTTT; CDR3aa: CASSLELAGGSGTQYF
j_gene: TRBJ1-2; v_gene: TRBV19; abundance: few; d_gene: TRBD1; CDR3nt: TGTGCCAGTAGTATGAGGGCAGGGGGTGGCTACACCTTC; CDR3aa: CASSMRAGGGYTF
j_gene: TRBJ2-5; v_gene: TRBV5-1; abundance: NA; d_gene: NA; CDR3nt: TGCGCCAGCAGCTTGACACAAGAGACCCAGTACTTC; CDR3aa: CASSLTQETQYF
j_gene: TRBJ2-7; v_gene: TRBV19; abundance: NA; d_gene: TRBD1; CDR3nt: TGTGCCGGCCGGGACAGGGGGTCCGAGCAGTACTTC; CDR3aa: CAGRDRGSEQYF
j_gene: TRBJ2-7; v_gene: TRBV10-1; abundance: few; d_gene: TRBD2; CDR3nt: TGCGCCAGCAACCGGGGTAGCGGGAGCAACGAGCAGTACTTC; CDR3aa: CASNRGSGSNEQYF
j_gene: TRBJ2-5; v_gene: TRBV11-2; abundance: few; d_gene: NA; CDR3nt: TGTGCCAGCAGTCCCCAGGGTAATCCCCAAGAGACCCAGTACTTC; CDR3aa: CASSPQGNPQETQYF
j_gene: TRBJ2-5; v_gene: TRBV28; abundance: NA; d_gene: TRBD2; CDR3nt: TGTGCCAGCAGTCCAGGGACTAGCGTACAAGAGACCCAGTACTTC; CDR3aa: CASSPGTSVQETQYF
j_gene: TRBJ2-1; v_gene: TRBV4-3; abundance: few; d_gene: TRBD2; CDR3nt: TGCGCCAGCAGCGTGCGACTAGCGGGATCCCCCAATGAGCAGTTCTTC; CDR3aa: CASSVRLAGSPNEQFF
j_gene: TRBJ2-1; v_gene: TRBV2; abundance: NA; d_gene: TRBD2; CDR3nt: TGTGCCAGCAATCCCTTAGCGGGACATGAGCAGTTCTTC; CDR3aa: CASNPLAGHEQFF
j_gene: TRBJ1-2; v_gene: TRBV11-2; abundance: once; d_gene: NA; CDR3nt: TGTGCCAGCAGCTTTGGACAGAGCTATGGCTACACCTTC; CDR3aa: CASSFGQSYGYTF
j_gene: TRBJ1-2; v_gene: TRBV2; abundance: NA; d_gene: TRBD1; CDR3nt: TGTGCCAGCAGTGTCTCAACAGGGGCCTACTATGGCTACACCTTC; CDR3aa: CASSVSTGAYYGYTF
j_gene: TRBJ2-2; v_gene: TRBV5-4; abundance: NA; d_gene: TRBD1; CDR3nt: TGTGCCAGCAGCCGTGGACAGGGCGGACCCGGGGAGCTGTTTTTT; CDR3aa: CASSRGQGGPGELFF
j_gene: TRBJ1-1; v_gene: TRBV11-1; abundance: NA; d_gene: NA; CDR3nt: TGTGCCAGCAGCTTAGACAGCACTGAAGCTTTCTTT; CDR3aa: CASSLDSTEAFF
j_gene: TRBJ1-5; v_gene: TRBV7-9; abundance: NA; d_gene: NA; CDR3nt: TGTGCCAGCAGCTCCAGCGGGTTTAATCAGCCCCAGCATTTT; CDR3aa: CASSSSGFNQPQHF
j_gene: TRBJ2-1; v_gene: TRBV5-1; abundance: once; d_gene: NA; CDR3nt: TGCGCCAGCAGCTTGGAAGCAGGAAACATCGTCTCCTACAATGAGCAGTTCTTC; CDR3aa: CASSLEAGNIVSYNEQFF
j_gene: TRBJ2-4; v_gene: TRBV7-9; abundance: NA; d_gene: NA; CDR3nt: TGTGCCAGCAGCCACATCTCGGCGCGGAAACCCCTAGCCAAAAACATTCAGTACTTC; CDR3aa: CASSHISARKPLAKNIQYF
j_gene: TRBJ1-4; v_gene: TRBV7-2; abundance: once; d_gene: TRBD1; CDR3nt: TGTGCCAGCAGCTTAGCCCGGACAGGGGGCCAGGAAAAACTGTTTTTT; CDR3aa: CASSLARTGGQEKLFF